This T cell receptor beta chain was documented in a study of T cells in Graves' hyperthyroidism and ophthalmopathy. This clonotype has a handful of counts. As yet, its antigen is unknown. Uncontrolled infections, other autoimmune diseases, pregnancy or lactation led to exclusion of patients. Around 10 ml of fresh peripheral blood supplied the PBMCs. From RNA transcripts, TCR beta CDR3 regions were amplified. Carried out on the TCR CDR3, a first-round RT-PCR used the HTBI primer set. TCRdb analysed the multiplex PCR reads with MiXCR anew, one entry per CDR3 protein. This sample yields around 500,000 distinct CDR3 sequences, of which 15% to 20% are seen a single time; roughly 29% belongs to the top ten. Trimming cost V 4 bases and J 7 bases, with 17 bases left between them. CDR3 length: 14 amino acids. General study results and limits: Most thyroid-expanded clonotypes above 0.001 were also found in blood.

Material: blood. The rearrangement joins TRBV12-3 or TRBV12-4 to TRBJ2-7, with a weak D call TRBD1 (8 bases). The sequence was collected from a woman aged 25-40 years with Graves' ophthalmopathy. The CDR3: CASSSDRGGGEQYF. The CDR3 region has the DNA TGTGCCAGCAGTTCCGACAGGGGAGGGGGTGAGCAGTACTTC.